Following are 26 T cell receptor beta chains from one sample sequenced in a study of prognosis after radiotherapy for stage I lung cancer (dated by TCRdb to about 2021). The instrument was an Illumina HiSeq 3000. The TCR beta CDR3 region was amplified from genomic DNA by two rounds of multiplex PCR. The first PCR round used primers specific to each TRBV and TRBJ gene, with sequences filed in Chinese patent CN105087789A. In TCRdb, the public reads were trimmed at Q25 with fastp and aligned with MiXCR, with productive beta chains retained. Each CDR3 protein gets just one entry, which takes the most common genes and DNA from the rows behind it. For this sample there are about 59,000 distinct CDR3 sequences; more than 25% appear just once. The ten largest clonotypes hold roughly 7.5% of the sample. Sequences were derived from PBMCs, sampled before or after stereotactic body radiation therapy (not recorded which). Every receptor here comes from a donor of 50 years or more with non-small cell lung cancer.

The rearrangement links TRBV11-3 to TRBJ2-7; possibly TRBD2 for D (6 bases). There are 11 residues in the CDR3. The germline V and J ends were trimmed by 9 bases and 5 bases, with 11 bases remaining between them. Germline V gene lookup returns CDR1 SGHNT and CDR2 YENEEA. The CDR3 loop reads CASSERDEQYF. The CDR3 nucleotides read TGTGCCAGTAGCGAGCGGGACGAGCAGTACTTC.

Concerning this clonotype itself: Mismatch with germline at one junction end may stem from a read error. This CDR3 reads CASRDPRLAGDEQSF. The CDR3 DNA reads TGTGCCAGCAGAGACCCCAGGCTAGCGGGGGATGAGCAGTCATTC. The chain combines TRBV2 with TRBJ2-1; 10 bases are a match to TRBD2. Germline CDR1 SNHLY, CDR2 FYNNEI. The CDR3 is made up of 15 amino acids.

This clonotype was counted ten times or more. J is TRBJ2-3 and V is TRBV6-1; D tentatively reads TRBD1 or TRBD2 (5 bases each). V dropped 6 bases and J dropped 6 bases, with 7 bases sitting between them. This CDR3 contains 11 residues. The germline V gene has CDR1 MNHNS and CDR2 SASEGT. This CDR3 reads CASSEGDTQYF. The CDR3 coding sequence is TGTGCCAGCAGCGAGGGGGATACGCAGTATTTT.

For this clonotype: A far larger clone differs by one base, so this is likely a read error. This chain uses TRBV6-1 with TRBJ2-1; D might be TRBD2 (6 bases). This CDR3 comprises 14 residues. Deletions cut 6 bases from V and 13 bases from J, with 22 bases between. In germline, CDR1 is MNHNS, CDR2 SASEGT. CDR3 sequence (DNA): TGTGCCAGCAGCCGCCTCTCAGGAGGGGAGACCCAGTTCTTC. Translating it yields CASSRLSGGETQFF.

This clonotype was picked up many times. This sequence joins TRBV7-2 and TRBJ1-2; D call uncertain. The CDR3 length is 12 residues. The germline gives CDR1 SGHTA, CDR2 FQGNSA. With 1 base removed from V and 7 bases from J, the gap between germline ends came to 7 bases. The CDR3 DNA follows: TGTGCCAGCAGCTTAGAAGTGGGTGGCTACACCTTC. Amino acid sequence: CASSLEVGGYTF.

As regards this clonotype: Only one base separates this from a far larger clonotype, so it likely reflects a read error. The chain links TRBV6-2 or TRBV6-3 to TRBJ1-1, with D possibly being TRBD1 (5 bases). Germline CDR1 is MNHEY and CDR2 is SVGEGT. This CDR3 is built from 11 residues. V lost 5 bases and J 12 bases, leaving 13 bases between the germline ends. As DNA, the CDR3 is TGTGCCAGCAGTGACGGGGGTTCACCTTTCTTT. This sequence encodes CASSDGGSPFF.

This clonotype was seen at least ten times. This chain uses TRBV28 with TRBJ2-7; the D call may be TRBD1 or TRBD2 (5 bases each). The length of the CDR3 is 13 residues. Per the germline V gene, CDR1 is MDHEN and CDR2 is SYDVKM. Trimming took off 8 bases at V and 2 bases at J, with 13 bases between the two ends. The CDR3 here is CASQGGGTYEQYF. The CDR3 DNA follows: TGTGCCAGCCAAGGTGGGGGAACCTACGAGCAGTACTTC.

Ten or more counts support this clonotype. The chain is built from TRBV4-3 and TRBJ1-2, with D unclear. V was clipped by 1 base and J by 4 bases, with 13 bases between them. This CDR3 has 15 residues. Germline V gene lookup returns CDR1 LGHNA and CDR2 YSLEER. Written as DNA, the CDR3 is TGCGCCAGCAGCCAAGGGCACGAGGGATTCTATGGCTACACCTTC. Its protein is CASSQGHEGFYGYTF.

This clonotype appeared many times. This chain connects TRBV10-3 to TRBJ1-6; TRBD1 matches 9 bases. The CDR3 is 15 residues long. Germline loops: CDR1 ENHRY, CDR2 SYGVKD. Trimming removed 5 bases from V and 7 bases from J; junction bases left unmatched: 6. The CDR3 DNA follows: TGTGCCATCAGTCCAGAGACAGGGGGAAATTCACCCCTCCACTTT. Residues: CAISPETGGNSPLHF.

Points on this clonotype: One base away lies a much larger clone, so this may be a sequencing read error. V gene TRBV7-2 combines with J gene TRBJ2-5, with 7 bases aligning to TRBD1. Losses at the gene ends were 9 bases for V and 2 bases for J; bases not matched to a gene: 6. Germline values: CDR1 SGHTA, CDR2 FQGNSA. The CDR3 runs 13 residues. The CDR3 region has the DNA TGTGCCAGAAGCGGACAGGTTCAAGAGACCCAGTACTTC. Its translation: CARSGQVQETQYF.

This clonotype was observed many times. The rearrangement uses TRBV5-1 and TRBJ1-4, with unresolved D. The CDR3 extends over 13 amino acids. V was trimmed by 2 bases and J by 8 bases, leaving 10 bases between them. Per germline, CDR1 SGHRS and CDR2 YFSETQ. CDR3 region: CASSFGEEEKLFF. Written as DNA, the CDR3 is TGCGCCAGCAGCTTCGGGGAGGAGGAAAAACTGTTTTTT.

This clonotype was found once. A far larger clone is off by one base, so a read error is likely. The chain combines TRBV6-6 with TRBJ1-1, with D possibly being TRBD1 (6 bases). The V and J ends lost 0 bases and 4 bases respectively, with 18 bases between them. CDR1 and CDR2 from the germline V gene are MNHNY and SVGAGI (reference sequence). CDR3 length: 17 residues. The CDR3 coding sequence is TGTGCCAGCAGTTACTCGGCTTCGACCCCAGGGGTCACTGAAGCTTTCTTT. Amino acids: CASSYSASTPGVTEAFF.

Turning to this clonotype: The junction does not match germline at one end; this may be a read error. The chain is built from TRBV7-2 and TRBJ2-7; 10 nucleotides line up with TRBD1. CDR1 is SGHTA, CDR2 FQGNSA, per germline. This CDR3 is 15 amino acids long. CDR3 region: CASNSAGTGAYDQYF. The CDR3 coding sequence is TGTGCCAGCAACTCCGCCGGGACAGGGGCCTACGATCAGTACTTC.

CDR3 residues: CASSLVAGGAWEQYF. The CDR3 DNA sequence: TGTGCCAGCAGCTTGGTTGCGGGGGGGGCGTGGGAGCAGTACTTC. The J gene is TRBJ2-7, the V gene TRBV5-6; 9 positions match TRBD2. The junction had 8 bases not matched to a gene; V was cut back by 0 bases and J by 7 bases. The germline gives CDR1 SGHDT, CDR2 YYEEEE. This CDR3 has 15 amino acids.

In this sample, this clonotype turned up many times. The chain has TRBV7-9 and TRBJ2-2, with D perhaps assigned TRBD1 or TRBD2 (5 bases each). Trimming took 6 bases from V and 0 from J, leaving 11 bases between them. The CDR3 is 15 residues long. The germline V gene has CDR1 SEHNR and CDR2 FQNEAQ (reference sequence). The CDR3 DNA is TGTGCCAGCAGTACCGGGACCCCGAACACCGGGGAGCTGTTTTTT. This translates into CASSTGTPNTGELFF.

This clonotype was seen repeatedly, ten times or more. The chain carries TRBV29-1 and TRBJ2-1; 9 positions match TRBD1. The ends lost 3 bases at V and 2 bases at J; junction bases unmatched: 5. Germline CDR1 reads SQVTM; CDR2 reads ANQGSEA. The CDR3 covers 15 residues. The DNA of the CDR3 is TGCAGCGTTGATAAGGACAGGGGACCCTACAATGAGCAGTTCTTC. It encodes CSVDKDRGPYNEQFF.

This clonotype showed up just once. A far larger clone differs by one base, so this is likely a read error. The J gene is TRBJ2-7, the V gene TRBV6-2 or TRBV6-3; D possibly corresponds to TRBD1 (6 bases). Germline-derived CDR1 and CDR2 are MNHEY and SVGEGT. The CDR3 consists of 12 residues. V was shortened by 5 bases and J by 3 bases, with 8 bases between the two germline ends. As DNA, the CDR3 is TGTGCCAGCAGTGGACAGTTCTACGAGCAGTACTTC. The encoded protein is CASSGQFYEQYF.

This clonotype was observed many times. The V gene is TRBV6-1, the J gene TRBJ1-5; weak D call: TRBD1 (6 bases). Per germline, CDR1 MNHNS and CDR2 SASEGT. This CDR3 region has 16 residues. V gave up 5 bases and J gave up 2 bases, with 16 bases separating them. CDR3 protein: CASSRTGIGGNQPQHF. For the CDR3, the DNA is TGTGCCAGCAGTCGTACAGGGATTGGGGGCAATCAGCCCCAGCATTTT.

Points on this clonotype: One junction end does not reproduce the germline sequence, and a read error may be involved. The chain is built from TRBV6-1 and TRBJ1-6; 9 bases align to TRBD1. This CDR3 comprises 14 residues. Per germline, CDR1 MNHNS and CDR2 SASEGT. This chain's CDR3 is CDSSRTGEFSHLHF. CDR3 nucleotides: TGTGACAGCTCCCGGACAGGGGAATTTTCACACCTCCACTTT.

The sample holds many counts of this clonotype. The chain links TRBV5-1 to TRBJ1-1; D is perhaps TRBD1 (5 bases). This CDR3 region has 13 residues. Deletions cut 7 bases from V and 3 bases from J, with 13 bases between. Germline CDR1 reads SGHRS; CDR2 reads YFSETQ. CDR3 nucleotides: TGCGCCAGCGGGGGAGGGCAGGACACTGAAGCTTTCTTT. The encoded protein is CASGGGQDTEAFF.

In this sample, this clonotype turned up many times. A read error may produce the germline difference seen at one junction end. The chain couples TRBV24-1 to TRBJ2-7; the match to TRBD1 covers 10 bases. Germline V CDR1 and CDR2: KGHDR, SFDVKD. The CDR3 runs to 12 residues. CDR3 coding DNA: TGTGCCACCACCCGGGGACAGGGGAACCAGGACTTC. Its protein is CATTRGQGNQDF.

This clonotype was found many times. The CDR3 nucleotides are TGTGCCAGCAGCTTAGGTGGGATCTCCTACAATGAGCAGTTCTTC. This codes for CASSLGGISYNEQFF. The V call is TRBV11-2, the J call TRBJ2-1; D gene ambiguous. Trimming stripped 1 base from V and 0 bases from J, with 7 bases between. From germline, CDR1 is SGHAT and CDR2 FQNNGV. The CDR3 loop spans 15 amino acids.

There are many counts of this clonotype. This chain connects TRBV6-2 or TRBV6-3 to TRBJ1-1; 9 bases are shared with TRBD1. Per the germline V gene, CDR1 is MNHEY and CDR2 is SVGEGT. V lost 0 bases to trimming and J lost 6 bases; unmatched junction nucleotides: 8. The CDR3 consists of 16 residues. This CDR3 is CASSYSLGQGKPEAFF. CDR3 bases: TGTGCCAGCAGTTACTCGTTAGGACAGGGGAAACCTGAAGCTTTCTTT.

This clonotype came up many times. The rearrangement joins TRBV19 to TRBJ2-1; tentatively, D is TRBD2 (7 bases). Trimming stripped 5 bases from V and 2 bases from J, with 13 bases between. The germline V gene encodes CDR1 LNHDA and CDR2 SQIVND (reference sequence). CDR3 length: 15 residues. The CDR3 nucleotides are TGTGCCAGTAGTCGGGGCGGGGGCCCCTACAATGAGCAGTTCTTC. This translates into CASSRGGGPYNEQFF.

At least ten counts were recorded for this clonotype. The chain uses TRBV6-1 and TRBJ2-7, with 8 positions matching TRBD2. Germline CDR1 MNHNS, CDR2 SASEGT. The CDR3 runs 14 residues. Trimming took 4 bases from V and 1 from J; bases not matched to a gene: 3. CDR3 sequence: CASSGSGGSYEQYF. Written as DNA, the CDR3 is TGTGCCAGCAGTGGGTCGGGAGGGTCCTACGAGCAGTACTTC.

This clonotype occurred many times. CDR3 sequence (DNA): TGTGCCAGCAGTGTCGTGGACAGATACTACACCGGGGAGCTGTTTTTT. Protein product: CASSVVDRYYTGELFF. The rearrangement joins TRBV2 to TRBJ2-2; tentatively, D is TRBD1 (6 bases). V lost 4 bases, J lost 3 bases, and 15 bases lay in between. Germline loops: CDR1 SNHLY, CDR2 FYNNEI. The CDR3 spans 16 residues.